The rows below give T cell receptor beta chains drawn from one sample of a study of OX40 agonist ivuxolimab in advanced cancers. Method: immunoSEQ multiplex PCR; TCRdb's copy keeps in-frame clones and lacks some. This table holds roughly 120,000 clones, more than 80% found once. The sequencing here drew on CD4+ or CD8+ T cells sorted from blood, taken in a trial of the OX40 agonist ivuxolimab. The receptors were gathered from an adult with an advanced solid tumor such as melanoma, head and neck, liver or kidney cancer. The conserved cysteine and the conserved F or W are not part of the CDR3 here. The D gene is left open where the match is weak.

TRBJ2-7 | TRBD1 | TRBV7-6 | ASSTNARGEQY
TRBJ2-2 | . | TRBV2 | ASNRPNTGELF
TRBJ2-1 | . | TRBV5-4 | ASRRMDEQF
TRBJ1-1 | TRBD1 | TRBV28 | ASSPGTGGLRRSEAF
TRBJ2-3 | TRBD2 | TRBV5-4 | ASRLAGVSTDTQY
TRBJ1-3 | . | TRBV5-6 | ASSLDISGNTIY
TRBJ2-5 | . | TRBV2 | ASSRITPQETQY
TRBJ1-6 | . | TRBV10-3 | AISDTFPGHGRNSPLH
TRBJ2-7 | . | TRBV5-6 | ASTRSVGAYEQY
TRBJ1-6 | . | TRBV4-1 | ASSHPSSLFRSYNSPLH
TRBJ1-2 | TRBD1 | TRBV7-2 | ASSLEYGTGGWGYT
TRBJ2-7 | TRBD1 | TRBV7-8 | ASSLVQGVYEQY
TRBJ1-2 | . | TRBV4-2 | ASSQDRTTDGYT
TRBJ2-1 | . | TRBV7-8 | ASSLSPGLYNEQF
TRBJ2-3 | TRBD2 | TRBV19 | ASSTGLAGAENTQY
TRBJ2-1 | TRBD2 | TRBV5-3 | ARSQTSGGGNEQF
TRBJ2-7 | TRBD1 | TRBV28 | ASTPTGLSGSYEQY
TRBJ2-5 | . | TRBV5-8 | ASSGRRGAISTTWETQY
TRBJ1-2 | . | TRBV28 | ASSSGQGDLYGYT
TRBJ2-1 | . | TRBV4-3 | ASSQDAAGAGNEQF
TRBJ2-1 | . | TRBV7-2 | ASSHPGSIKGEQF
TRBJ1-2 | TRBD1 | TRBV10-2 | ASSVGTGRWYT
TRBJ2-6 | . | TRBV5-6 | ASSLPLGANVLT
TRBJ2-3 | . | TRBV5-1 | ASSINRGDTQY
TRBJ1-2 | . | TRBV19 | ATPDRTTLGYT
TRBJ2-6 | TRBD1 | TRBV29-1 | SVGGQGQPGANVLT
TRBJ1-6 | TRBD1 | TRBV6-5 | ASSSDRDSPLH
TRBJ1-1 | . | TRBV30 | AWSVRGSTEAF
TRBJ2-7 | . | TRBV28 | ASIGGAPLYEQY
TRBJ2-3 | TRBD1 | TRBV6-1 | ASTDRGLSDTQY
TRBJ2-7 | TRBD1 | TRBV19 | ASSIPGGVTYEQY
TRBJ2-1 | TRBD1 | TRBV10-3 | AIRTGGGDEQF
TRBJ1-5 | . | TRBV28 | ASAGLRGSNQPQH
TRBJ1-1 | TRBD1 | TRBV5-6 | ASSLVATGGTEAF
TRBJ2-1 | . | TRBV7-9 | ASSTPGDEQF
TRBJ2-7 | TRBD2 | TRBV11-3 | ASSSLAGGEQY
TRBJ2-7 | TRBD2 | TRBV4-1 | ASSQGLADRIEY
TRBJ2-3 | TRBD2 | TRBV6-5 | ASSWSSGGSIDTQY
TRBJ1-5 | TRBD1 | TRBV18 | ASSQQRTGANQPQH
TRBJ1-5 | . | TRBV5-8 | ASSPQTWVGNQPQH
TRBJ2-1 | . | TRBV7-9 | ASSLRSLGVYEQF
TRBJ2-6 | . | TRBV9 | ASSAPYSSGANVLT
TRBJ1-5 | TRBD1 | TRBV6-1 | ASSEPTGGGGSNQPQH
TRBJ1-1 | . | TRBV27 | ASIYFQGTL
TRBJ2-2 | TRBD2 | TRBV7-6 | ASSFGRGANTGELF
TRBJ2-3 | . | TRBV7-2 | ASSPSLRTDTQY
TRBJ2-2 | . | TRBV2 | ASSVQESGELF
TRBJ2-5 | TRBD2 | TRBV15 | ATSRDRGGETQY
TRBJ1-5 | TRBD1 | TRBV19 | ASSNRGLKPQH
TRBJ2-5 | . | TRBV2 | ASSRGALETQY
TRBJ1-2 | . | TRBV28 | ASSQALGEGSYGYT
TRBJ2-3 | TRBD2 | TRBV7-3 | ASSPLAVLTDTQY
TRBJ1-5 | TRBD1 | TRBV28 | ASSTGQGNQPQH
TRBJ2-7 | . | TRBV27 | ASRTGIPGEQY
TRBJ2-3 | . | TRBV30 | AWSVGGVGDTQY
TRBJ2-5 | . | TRBV27 | ASSSRLLQETQY